Listed here are 11 T cell receptor beta chains from one sample, sequenced in a study of glioma-infiltrating T cells after dendritic cell vaccination. Repertoires were generated with immunoSEQ multiplex PCR, while TCRdb's copy carries only in-frame clones and drops some. The sample lists 40,000 to 60,000 clones, about 85% occurring once. Source: blood, taken before dendritic cell vaccination. Receptor source: a human donor with glioblastoma.

This chain joins TRBV2 and TRBJ1-4; 9 bases line up with TRBD1. The V segment lost 2 bases and the J segment 11 bases; nucleotides outside the gene matches: 18. The CDR3 consists of 18 residues. The V gene's germline CDR1 is SNHLY and CDR2 FYNNEI. CDR3 in amino acids: CASSERTQTGGGLGKLFF. The CDR3 bases are TGTGCCAGCAGTGAAAGAACCCAGACAGGGGGTGGCCTAGGGAAACTGTTTTTT.

The gene calls are TRBV28 and TRBJ2-2; 10 positions match TRBD2. Germline CDR1 and CDR2: MDHEN and SYDVKM. V lost 7 bases to trimming and J lost 7 bases; unmatched junction nucleotides: 9. The CDR3 has 15 amino acids. The CDR3 nucleotides read TGTGCCAGCACTCCCAGCGGGGGGGTCAACGGGGAGCTGTTTTTT. This encodes CASTPSGGVNGELFF.

The CDR3 here is CSAVSGNTIYF. The CDR3 region has the DNA TGCAGTGCCGTCTCTGGAAACACCATATATTTT. The V call is TRBV20-1, the J call TRBJ1-3; no reliable D call. The germline V gene encodes CDR1 DFQATT and CDR2 SNEGSKA (reference sequence). V was cut by 6 bases and J by 0 bases, with 3 bases left in between. The CDR3 spans 11 residues.

CDR3 residues: CASSLNRRGRVMDNTEAFF. Here the CDR3 DNA reads TGTGCCAGCAGCTTGAATCGTCGGGGTCGGGTGATGGATAACACTGAAGCTTTCTTT. V usage is TRBV7-4 and J usage is TRBJ1-1, with no clear D. Trimming left V 3 bases short and J 2 bases short, with 25 bases between. Germline CDR1 reads SGHVT; CDR2 reads SQSDAQ. The CDR3 is made up of 19 amino acids.

The chain uses TRBV27 and TRBJ1-1; D perhaps matches TRBD1 (6 bases). This CDR3 is 15 amino acids long. Trimming stripped 0 bases from V and 0 bases from J, with 8 bases between. The germline CDR1 and CDR2 sequences are MNHEY and SMNVEV (reference sequence). CDR3 DNA sequence: TGTGCCAGCAGTTTATCCGGGGGGCTGAACACTGAAGCTTTCTTT. The encoded protein is CASSLSGGLNTEAFF.

V and J are TRBV14 and TRBJ1-1; maybe TRBD1 (6 bases). The germline V gene encodes CDR1 SGHDN and CDR2 FVKESK. CDR3 length equals 17 residues. With 1 base removed from V and 1 base from J, the gap between germline ends came to 16 bases. This CDR3 is CASSQGPAGDWNTEAFF. The CDR3 DNA reads as TGTGCCAGCAGCCAAGGACCGGCAGGGGATTGGAACACTGAAGCTTTCTTT.

The chain is built from TRBV5-4 and TRBJ2-5; 7 nucleotides match TRBD1. The end of the DNA aligns better with TRBJ2-7, so the J call may be wrong. CDR3 length equals 13 residues. CDR1 and CDR2 (germline): SGHNT, YYREEE (reference sequence). The CDR3, as DNA: TGTGCCAGCAGCTGGGACAGTCAATACGAGCAGTACTTC. This codes for CASSWDSQYEQYF.

The chain uses TRBV18 and TRBJ1-3; D unresolved. The ends were cut back, 5 bases at V and 5 bases at J, with 13 bases in the middle. Germline assignment: CDR1 KGHSH and CDR2 LQKENI. The CDR3 runs 14 residues. Written as DNA, the CDR3 is TGTGCCAGCTCATCGGGAAAGCCCAGAAACACCATATATTTT. Translating it yields CASSSGKPRNTIYF. Complete variable domain (other parts from reference TRBV18 and TRBJ1-3): NAGVMQNPRHLVRRRGQEARLRCSPMKGHSHVYWYRQLPEEGLKFMVYLQKENIIDESGMPKERFSAEFPKEGPSILRIQQVVRGDSAAYFCASSSGKPRNTIYFGEGSWLTVV.

This chain connects TRBV6-6 to TRBJ2-1; D unresolved. Germline CDR1 and CDR2: MNHNY and SVGAGI (reference sequence). V dropped 11 bases and J dropped 8 bases, with 19 bases sitting between them. The CDR3 has 13 residues. The CDR3 DNA follows: TGTGCCTGTCGAGCTAGTGTTCGTGATGAGCAGTTCTTC. This encodes CACRASVRDEQFF.

This chain links TRBV6-5 with TRBJ2-7; 12 bases agree with TRBD2. Germline V gives CDR1 MNHEY, CDR2 SVGAGI. V lost 7 bases and J lost 6; bases outside the gene matches: 7. This CDR3 is built from 14 residues. The CDR3 protein is CASTPGTSGLEQYF. For the CDR3, the DNA is TGTGCCAGCACGCCAGGGACTAGCGGGCTCGAGCAGTACTTC.

The chain joins TRBV18 to TRBJ1-1; tentatively, D is TRBD1 (6 bases). CDR3 length equals 15 residues. CDR1 and CDR2 (germline): KGHSH, LQKENI. V shed 5 bases and J shed 1 base, with 14 bases lying between them. The CDR3 coding sequence is TGTGCCAGCTCATCGCTGGACAGAAAGAACACTGAAGCTTTCTTT. Its protein product is CASSSLDRKNTEAFF.